These 18 T cell receptor beta chains share one sample of origin, sequenced in a study of beta chain features in type 1 diabetes. Expressed TCRB transcripts were sequenced after all isolated RNA was converted to cDNA. Sequenced by immunoSEQ multiplex PCR; TCRdb stores in-frame clones only, minus some. The table lists around 300,000 clones, 8% of them singletons, with approximately 1% in the top ten. Source material: central memory CD4+ T cells from blood. Receptor source: a woman under 30 in good health.

This clone was detected a few times. The gene calls are TRBV5-1 and TRBJ2-1, with 12 bases aligning to TRBD2. Germline V gene sequence: CDR1 SGHRS, CDR2 YFSETQ. The CDR3 contains 15 residues. J gave up 10 bases and V 1 base, and 6 bases lay outside the gene matches. DNA of the CDR3: TGCGCCAGCAGCTTGACGACTAGCGGGAGCAGGGAGCAGTTCTTC. Its protein product is CASSLTTSGSREQFF.

This clone was counted between two and nine times. The chain has TRBV18 and TRBJ1-6; perhaps TRBD1 as D (5 bases). V lost 0 bases, J lost 6 bases, and 9 bases lay in between. This CDR3 is built from 15 residues. The germline CDR1 and CDR2 sequences are KGHSH and LQKENI. The DNA for the CDR3 is TGTGCCAGCTCACCACCCGCAGGGAGTAATTCACCCCTCCACTTT. Its translation is CASSPPAGSNSPLHF.

This sequence joins TRBV5-1 and TRBJ2-5; 8 nucleotides match TRBD2. Per the germline V gene, CDR1 is SGHRS and CDR2 is YFSETQ. J gave up 4 bases and V 5 bases, and 1 base lay outside the gene matches. The CDR3 has 12 residues. CDR3 protein: CASRSGRETQYF. DNA for the CDR3: TGCGCCAGCAGAAGCGGGAGAGAGACCCAGTACTTC.

The chain is built from TRBV11-2 and TRBJ2-5; 7 nucleotides line up with TRBD2. V trimming: 6 bases; J trimming: 5 bases; junction bases outside the gene matches: 12. Germline V gives CDR1 SGHAT, CDR2 FQNNGV. This CDR3 has 15 amino acids. The CDR3 spells CASRPVAGRWETQYF. For the CDR3, the DNA is TGTGCCAGCAGGCCGGTGGCCGGGAGGTGGGAGACCCAGTACTTC.

In its sample, this clone was seen many times. This chain joins TRBV18 and TRBJ2-7; TRBD1 matches at 9 bases. Germline values: CDR1 KGHSH, CDR2 LQKENI. The CDR3 has 16 amino acids. With 5 bases clipped from V and 6 bases from J, the junction kept 14 bases outside the gene matches. CDR3 sequence (DNA): TGTGCCAGCTCAACTGACCGAACAGGACAGGGGAGCGAGCAGTACTTC. Translating it yields CASSTDRTGQGSEQYF.

This clone came up many times. The V gene is TRBV18, the J gene TRBJ2-6; no firm D call. V lost 4 bases and J lost 6, with 13 bases in between. The CDR3 is 15 residues long. Germline-derived CDR1 and CDR2 are KGHSH and LQKENI. CDR3 region: CASSRLVNKANVLTF. In DNA, the CDR3 is TGTGCCAGCTCACGTCTGGTAAACAAGGCCAACGTCCTGACTTTC.

The CDR3 DNA is TGTGCCAGCAGCGTAGCACCTAGCGGGGGCCAAGAGACCCAGTACTTC. Translated: CASSVAPSGGQETQYF. The rearrangement joins TRBV9 to TRBJ2-5, with TRBD2 matching over 10 bases. Germline V gene lookup returns CDR1 SGDLS and CDR2 YYNGEE. The CDR3 contains 16 residues. V gave up 0 bases and J gave up 1 base; unmatched junction bases: 3.

This clone has only a few counts. V gene TRBV18 combines with J gene TRBJ1-2; possibly TRBD1 for D (6 bases). The CDR3 consists of 14 residues. Trimming shortened V by 0 bases and J by 8 bases, and 13 bases separated the two germline ends. Germline-derived CDR1 and CDR2 are KGHSH and LQKENI. The DNA of the CDR3 is TGTGCCAGCTCACCACCGAACAGGGTCGGCGGCTACACCTTC. Translation gives CASSPPNRVGGYTF.

The V call is TRBV9, the J call TRBJ2-1; D might be TRBD1 (5 bases). The V gene's germline CDR1 is SGDLS and CDR2 YYNGEE. Trimming cost V 0 bases and J 7 bases, with 17 bases left between them. The CDR3 is 16 amino acids. This CDR3 reads CASSVGTNSKLNEQFF. CDR3 bases: TGTGCCAGCAGCGTAGGGACAAATTCCAAGCTTAATGAGCAGTTCTTC.

This rearrangement joins TRBV7-9 to TRBJ2-1; 13 nucleotides match TRBD2. This CDR3 is built from 15 residues. In germline, CDR1 is SEHNR, CDR2 FQNEAQ (reference sequence). V dropped 9 bases and J dropped 10; count of bases not matched to a gene: 12. The CDR3 coding sequence is TGTGCCAGTACCCGAGGGACTAGCGGGGACGGGGAGCAGTTCTTC. This codes for CASTRGTSGDGEQFF.

In its sample, this clone was seen a few times. In DNA, the CDR3 is TGTGCCAGCAGCTTAGCCGTAGTCGCCGGGTACAATGAGCAGTTCTTC. Translated, it gives CASSLAVVAGYNEQFF. The chain uses TRBV7-2 and TRBJ2-1; no clear D gene. The CDR3 covers 16 residues. Germline V gene lookup returns CDR1 SGHTA and CDR2 FQGNSA. V was cut by 0 bases and J by 4 bases, with 13 bases left in between.

CDR3 DNA: TGTGCCAGCCGCCCGGACTGGAACTCTGGGGCCAACGTCCTGACTTTC. Translated, it gives CASRPDWNSGANVLTF. The chain recombines TRBV28 with TRBJ2-6; perhaps TRBD2 as D (5 bases). This CDR3 has 16 amino acids. In germline, CDR1 is MDHEN, CDR2 SYDVKM. The V and J ends lost 8 bases and 0 bases respectively, with 14 bases between them.

Only a few counts were recorded for this clone. The V call is TRBV6-5, the J call TRBJ2-3; 12 bases agree with TRBD2. There are 16 residues in the CDR3. CDR1 and CDR2 (germline): MNHEY, SVGAGI. V shed 4 bases, J shed 6 bases, and the junction held 8 bases outside the gene matches. The CDR3 protein is CASSFLAGGLADTQYF. The CDR3 coding sequence is TGTGCCAGCAGTTTCCTAGCGGGGGGGTTAGCGGATACGCAGTATTTT.

The V call is TRBV7-9, the J call TRBJ1-2; 8 bases agree with TRBD1. CDR1 is SEHNR and CDR2 is FQNEAQ in the germline V gene (reference sequence). Losses at the gene ends were 5 bases for V and 8 bases for J; bases not matched to a gene: 7. This CDR3 is built from 13 residues. The CDR3 region has the DNA TGTGCCAGCAGCCCTGGGACAGGCTGGGGCTACACCTTC. Translated: CASSPGTGWGYTF.

This clone showed up just a few times. CDR3 sequence: CASSLRGDSPLHF. The CDR3 nucleotides are TGTGCCAGCAGCCTCAGGGGTGATTCACCCCTCCACTTT. The chain couples TRBV7-2 to TRBJ1-6, with D possibly matching TRBD1 (6 bases). Germline V gene sequence: CDR1 SGHTA, CDR2 FQGNSA. The V end lost 5 bases, the J end lost 8 bases, and 10 bases lay between the germline ends. The CDR3 is 13 residues long.

In its sample, this clone was seen a few times. The chain uses TRBV15 and TRBJ2-1, with D perhaps matching TRBD1 or TRBD2 (6 bases each). The ends were cut back, 0 bases at V and 12 bases at J, with 18 bases in the middle. Germline V gene lookup returns CDR1 LNHNV and CDR2 YYDKDF (reference sequence). The CDR3 has 15 amino acids. CDR3 residues: CATSRDAGAGGSQFF. DNA for the CDR3: TGTGCCACCAGCAGAGATGCAGGGGCCGGGGGATCGCAGTTCTTC.

This clone has a count of ten or more. The rearrangement uses TRBV28 and TRBJ2-1; D is possibly TRBD1 (5 bases). Germline V gene sequence: CDR1 MDHEN, CDR2 SYDVKM. V was shortened by 4 bases and J by 12 bases, with 10 bases between the two germline ends. CDR3 length equals 11 residues. The DNA for the CDR3 is TGTGCCAGCAGTTCAGGGCGATGGCAGTTCTTC. Protein: CASSSGRWQFF.

This clone occurred a few times. The rearrangement joins TRBV7-3 to TRBJ2-2, with 11 bases aligning to TRBD1. Trimming removed 2 bases from V and 5 bases from J; junction bases left unmatched: 4. CDR3 length equals 16 residues. Per the germline V gene, CDR1 is SGHTA and CDR2 is FQGTGA. The CDR3 region has the DNA TGTGCCAGCAGCTTACGCGGGGACAGGGGGACCGGGGAGCTGTTTTTT. Its translation is CASSLRGDRGTGELFF.